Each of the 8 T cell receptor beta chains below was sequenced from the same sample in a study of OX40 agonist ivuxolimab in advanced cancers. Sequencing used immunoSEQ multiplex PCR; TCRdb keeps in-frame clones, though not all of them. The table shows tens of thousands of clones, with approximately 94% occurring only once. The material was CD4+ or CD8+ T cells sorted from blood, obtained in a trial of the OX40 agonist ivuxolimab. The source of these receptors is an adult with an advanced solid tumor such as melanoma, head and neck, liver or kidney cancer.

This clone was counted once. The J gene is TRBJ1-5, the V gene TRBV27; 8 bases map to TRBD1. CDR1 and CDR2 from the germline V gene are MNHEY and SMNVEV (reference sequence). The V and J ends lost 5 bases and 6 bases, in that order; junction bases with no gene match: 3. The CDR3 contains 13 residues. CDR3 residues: CASSAGQGQPQHF. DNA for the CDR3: TGTGCCAGCAGTGCTGGACAGGGTCAGCCCCAGCATTTT.

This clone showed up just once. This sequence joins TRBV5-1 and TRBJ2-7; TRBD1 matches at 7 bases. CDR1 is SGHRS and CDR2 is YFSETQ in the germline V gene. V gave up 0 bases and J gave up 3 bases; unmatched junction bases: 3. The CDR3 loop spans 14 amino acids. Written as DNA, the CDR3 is TGCGCCAGCAGCTTGGCCGGGACAGTCTACGAGCAGTACTTC. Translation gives CASSLAGTVYEQYF.

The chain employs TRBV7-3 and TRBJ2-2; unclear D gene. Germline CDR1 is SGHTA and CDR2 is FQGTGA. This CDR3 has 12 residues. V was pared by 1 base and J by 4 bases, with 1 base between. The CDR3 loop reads CASSLSTGELFF. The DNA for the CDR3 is TGTGCCAGCAGCTTAAGCACCGGGGAGCTGTTTTTT.

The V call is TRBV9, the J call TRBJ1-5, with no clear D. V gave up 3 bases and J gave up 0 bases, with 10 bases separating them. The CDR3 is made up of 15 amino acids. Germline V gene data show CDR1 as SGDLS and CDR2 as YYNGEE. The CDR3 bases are TGTGCCAGCAGCGCCTGGCCCTATAGCAATCAGCCCCAGCATTTT. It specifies CASSAWPYSNQPQHF.

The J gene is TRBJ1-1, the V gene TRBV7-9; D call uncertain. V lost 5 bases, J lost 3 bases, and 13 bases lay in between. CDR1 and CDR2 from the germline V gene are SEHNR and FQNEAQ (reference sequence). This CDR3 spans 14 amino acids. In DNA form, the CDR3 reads TGTGCCAGCAGCCCGGCCAGCGGCCACACTGAAGCTTTCTTT. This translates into CASSPASGHTEAFF.

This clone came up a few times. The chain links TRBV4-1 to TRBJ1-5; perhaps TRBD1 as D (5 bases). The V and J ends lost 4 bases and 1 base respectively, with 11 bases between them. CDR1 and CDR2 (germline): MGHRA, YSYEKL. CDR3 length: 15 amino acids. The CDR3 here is CASSRTGTSNQPQHF. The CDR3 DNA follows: TGCGCCAGCAGCCGAACTGGGACGAGCAATCAGCCCCAGCATTTT.

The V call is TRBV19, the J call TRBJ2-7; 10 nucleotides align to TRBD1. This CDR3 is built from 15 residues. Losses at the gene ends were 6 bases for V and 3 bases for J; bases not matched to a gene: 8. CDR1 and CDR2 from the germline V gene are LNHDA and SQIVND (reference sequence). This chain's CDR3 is CASRPGTGDFYEQYF. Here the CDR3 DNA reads TGTGCCAGTAGACCCGGGACAGGGGATTTCTACGAGCAGTACTTC.

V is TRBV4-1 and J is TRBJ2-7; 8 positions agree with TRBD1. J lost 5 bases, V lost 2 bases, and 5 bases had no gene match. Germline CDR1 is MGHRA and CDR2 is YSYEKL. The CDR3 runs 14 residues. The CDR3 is CASSQPTGDDEQYF. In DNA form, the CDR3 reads TGCGCCAGCAGCCAACCGACAGGGGACGACGAGCAGTACTTC.